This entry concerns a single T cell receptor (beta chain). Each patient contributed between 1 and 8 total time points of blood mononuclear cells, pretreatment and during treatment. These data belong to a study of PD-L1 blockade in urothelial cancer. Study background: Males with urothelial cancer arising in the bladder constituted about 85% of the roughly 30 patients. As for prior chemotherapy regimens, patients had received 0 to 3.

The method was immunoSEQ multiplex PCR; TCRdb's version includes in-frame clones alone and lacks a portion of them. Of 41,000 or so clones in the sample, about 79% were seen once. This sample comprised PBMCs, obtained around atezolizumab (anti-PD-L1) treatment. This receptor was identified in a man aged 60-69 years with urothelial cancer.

CDR3 protein: CASSDGIGVGRVAYEQYF. CDR3 bases: TGTGCCAGCAGTGATGGAATAGGTGTTGGGAGGGTTGCTTACGAGCAGTACTTC. This chain joins TRBV6-1 and TRBJ2-7, with 7 bases that match TRBD2. Looked up from germline, CDR1 is MNHNS and CDR2 is SASEGT. The CDR3 is 18 residues long. The V segment lost 3 bases and the J segment 4 bases; nucleotides outside the gene matches: 18.